Listed below are T cell receptor beta chains from one sample, sequenced in a study of T cell responses to AZD1222 COVID-19 vaccine. Produced via immunoSEQ multiplex PCR; TCRdb's table is partial and in-frame only. The sample has under 140,000 clones, 92% seen once. This specimen was peripheral blood, taken on day 0 of AZD1222 vaccination. These receptors originate from an adult in good health. Both conserved end residues are part of each CDR3. The D gene is left open where the match is weak. Clone size appears in some rows only: once, few, many, or a class for an expanded clone.

J | V | size | D | CDR3 | DNA
TRBJ2-7 | TRBV5-1 | few | TRBD2 | CASRPLATPYEQYF | TGCGCCAGCAGACCACTAGCGACTCCCTACGAGCAGTACTTC
TRBJ2-2 | TRBV5-5 | - | TRBD1 | CASSFNTARGLTGELFF | TGTGCCAGCAGCTTTAATACGGCCAGGGGGCTTACCGGGGAGCTGTTTTTT
TRBJ1-6 | TRBV30 | - | TRBD1 | CAWSPRTGSHSPLHF | TGTGCCTGGAGCCCCCGGACAGGATCGCATTCACCCCTCCACTTT
TRBJ2-5 | TRBV4-2 | once | - | CASSRRWGGDHETQYF | TGTGCCAGCAGTCGAAGATGGGGCGGGGACCACGAGACCCAGTACTTC
TRBJ1-5 | TRBV19 | - | - | CASQGGLQPQHF | TGTGCCAGCCAAGGGGGACTTCAGCCCCAGCATTTT
TRBJ2-7 | TRBV27 | once | - | CASFGGVPYEQYF | TGTGCCAGTTTTGGGGGCGTCCCCTACGAGCAGTACTTC
TRBJ1-2 | TRBV6-5 | - | - | CASSNRDTGGGYTF | TGTGCCAGCAGTAATCGGGACACGGGGGGCGGCTACACCTTC
TRBJ1-4 | TRBV9 | - | TRBD1 | CASSVQGTGGEKLFF | TGTGCCAGCAGCGTCCAGGGGACAGGGGGTGAAAAACTGTTTTTT
TRBJ1-2 | TRBV10-2 | - | - | CASSEFSGARGGYTF | TGCGCCAGCAGTGAATTCTCCGGGGCTCGAGGGGGCTACACCTTC
TRBJ1-1 | TRBV11-2 | - | - | CASSLTSGQAFF | TGTGCCAGCAGCTTAACGTCAGGGCAAGCTTTCTTT
TRBJ2-5 | TRBV3-1/TRBV3-2 | - | - | CASSQGGGSSPVQYF | TGTGCCAGCAGCCAAGGAGGTGGCAGCAGCCCGGTCCAGTACTTC
TRBJ1-4 | TRBV4-1 | - | TRBD1 | CASSGDRGEKLFF | TGCGCCAGCAGCGGGGACAGGGGTGAAAAACTGTTTTTT
TRBJ2-7 | TRBV27 | - | TRBD2 | CASSLREGLEQYF | TGTGCCAGCAGTTTAAGGGAGGGGCTCGAGCAGTACTTC
TRBJ2-1 | TRBV5-1 | once | - | CASSLSGNEQFF | TGCGCCAGCAGCTTGTCAGGGAATGAGCAGTTCTTC
TRBJ1-4 | TRBV9 | - | - | CASSPRDLFNEKLFF | TGTGCCAGCAGCCCCCGGGACCTCTTTAATGAAAAACTGTTTTTT
TRBJ1-5 | TRBV6-5 | - | - | CASIGPYNQPQHF | TGTGCCAGCATTGGCCCCTACAATCAGCCCCAGCATTTT
TRBJ2-3 | TRBV6-2/TRBV6-3 | - | TRBD2 | CASSYGLAVRDTQYF | TGTGCCAGCAGTTACGGACTAGCGGTGAGAGATACGCAGTATTTT
TRBJ2-5 | TRBV5-8 | - | - | CASSPRLVRETQYF | TGTGCCAGCAGTCCCCGACTGGTCCGAGAGACCCAGTACTTC
TRBJ1-4 | TRBV9 | - | - | CASSVVGRGNEKLFF | TGTGCCAGCAGCGTAGTCGGCAGGGGAAATGAAAAACTGTTTTTT
TRBJ1-6 | TRBV30 | - | - | CAWSLQGNSPLHF | TGTGCCTGGAGTCTCCAGGGGAATTCACCCCTCCACTTT
TRBJ2-3 | TRBV7-8 | once | - | CASSKAPPVTDTQYF | TGTGCCAGCAGCAAGGCCCCGCCCGTGACAGATACGCAGTATTTT
TRBJ1-5 | TRBV29-1 | - | TRBD1 | CSVGGDRGVAQPQHF | TGCAGCGTTGGAGGTGACAGGGGGGTAGCTCAGCCCCAGCATTTT